A selection of T cell receptor beta chains follows, all from one sample in a study of shared clonotypes between healthy human individuals. Measured with immunoSEQ multiplex PCR; TCRdb has only the in-frame clones, and not every one. The sample holds some 2.1 million clones, 90% to 95% seen once. The source material was naive CD4+ T cells sorted from blood. All receptors derive from a man aged 18 to 35 in good health. Both conserved end residues are part of each CDR3. The D gene is left open where the match is weak. Some rows have no size entry. The others give once, few or many, or a class for an expanded clone.

d_gene,abundance,v_gene,j_gene,CDR3aa,CDR3nt
NA,NA,TRBV10-3,TRBJ1-1,CAISPWGEGANTEAFF,TGTGCCATCAGTCCCTGGGGAGAAGGGGCGAACACTGAAGCTTTCTTT
NA,NA,TRBV6-5,TRBJ2-2,CASSYGWQGGGELFF,TGTGCCAGCAGTTACGGTTGGCAGGGGGGCGGGGAGCTGTTTTTT
TRBD1,NA,TRBV5-6,TRBJ1-5,CASSFHQGAIGNQPQHF,TGTGCCAGCAGCTTCCATCAGGGGGCCATCGGCAATCAGCCCCAGCATTTT
TRBD1,NA,TRBV10-3,TRBJ1-5,CAISVDRDYSNQPQHF,TGTGCCATCAGTGTCGACAGGGACTATAGCAATCAGCCCCAGCATTTT
NA,NA,TRBV7-2,TRBJ2-2,CASSFVQGSTGELFF,TGTGCCAGCAGCTTCGTTCAGGGAAGTACCGGGGAGCTGTTTTTT
TRBD2,NA,TRBV6-4,TRBJ2-1,CATRTSGTLTNEQFF,TGTGCCACCCGGACTAGCGGTACCCTTACCAATGAGCAGTTCTTC
NA,NA,TRBV4-3,TRBJ2-2,CASSQDYGLNTGELFF,TGCGCCAGCAGCCAAGATTATGGATTAAACACCGGGGAGCTGTTTTTT
NA,NA,TRBV5-1,TRBJ2-5,CASSLGGNSAEETQYF,TGCGCCAGCAGCTTGGGAGGGAATAGTGCCGAAGAGACCCAGTACTTC
NA,NA,TRBV27,TRBJ1-2,CASSLKYRENYGYTF,TGTGCCAGCAGTTTAAAGTACAGGGAGAACTATGGCTACACCTTC
NA,NA,TRBV6-1,TRBJ1-5,CASREGTTNQPQHF,TGTGCCAGCAGGGAGGGGACAACTAATCAGCCCCAGCATTTT
NA,NA,TRBV5-6,TRBJ1-6,CASSRLTEDNSPLHF,TGTGCCAGCAGCCGTCTGACAGAGGATAATTCACCCCTCCACTTT
NA,NA,TRBV2,TRBJ1-5,CASSEQQGNQPQHF,TGTGCCAGCAGTGAACAACAGGGCAATCAGCCCCAGCATTTT
NA,NA,TRBV9,TRBJ2-7,CASSERALGEQYF,TGTGCCAGCAGCGAGCGGGCCCTGGGGGAGCAGTACTTC
NA,NA,TRBV25-1,TRBJ2-1,CASSPLSEQFF,TGTGCCAGCAGTCCTCTAAGTGAGCAGTTCTTC
TRBD2,once,TRBV7-2,TRBJ2-4,CASSLVVASGKSNIQYF,TGTGCCAGCAGCTTAGTGGTGGCTAGCGGGAAGTCAAACATTCAGTACTTC
TRBD1,NA,TRBV5-6,TRBJ1-2,CASSLANTGAHGYTF,TGTGCCAGCAGCTTAGCTAATACAGGGGCGCATGGCTACACCTTC
NA,NA,TRBV28,TRBJ1-1,CASSSLLGGVGNTEAFF,TGTGCCAGCAGTTCCCTCCTCGGGGGCGTGGGGAACACTGAAGCTTTCTTT
NA,NA,TRBV30,TRBJ2-7,CAWSVRRYEQYF,TGTGCCTGGAGTGTAAGACGCTACGAGCAGTACTTC
TRBD2,NA,TRBV10-3,TRBJ2-3,CAISVSLAGGPTDTQYF,TGTGCCATCAGTGTATCACTAGCGGGGGGCCCCACAGATACGCAGTATTTT
NA,NA,TRBV21-1,TRBJ1-6,CASSTTLRQGPNSPLHF,TGTGCCAGCAGCACCACCCTAAGACAGGGCCCTAATTCACCCCTCCACTTT
NA,NA,TRBV5-6,TRBJ1-4,CASSLGVLGRKNEKLFF,TGTGCCAGCAGCTTGGGGGTCCTGGGACGGAAGAATGAAAAACTGTTTTTT
NA,NA,TRBV6-1,TRBJ1-2,CASSDFPGVGYTF,TGTGCCAGCAGTGATTTCCCGGGAGTAGGCTACACCTTC
TRBD1,NA,TRBV10-3,TRBJ2-3,CAISGGTGVADTQYF,TGTGCCATCAGTGGCGGGACAGGGGTTGCAGATACGCAGTATTTT
TRBD1,NA,TRBV13,TRBJ1-1,CASSLEQGRRNTEAFF,TGTGCCAGCAGCTTAGAACAGGGGAGGAGGAACACTGAAGCTTTCTTT
NA,few,TRBV7-2,TRBJ2-7,CASSLGPVGAYEQYF,TGTGCCAGCAGCTTAGGCCCGGTGGGGGCCTACGAGCAGTACTTC
NA,once,TRBV6-5,TRBJ2-7,CASSYQQGYEQYF,TGTGCCAGCAGTTACCAACAGGGCTACGAGCAGTACTTC
TRBD2,NA,TRBV2,TRBJ2-1,CASRSGVGNEQFF,TGTGCCAGCAGGAGCGGGGTCGGGAATGAGCAGTTCTTC
NA,NA,TRBV4-3,TRBJ2-3,CASSSEGRGRDTQYF,TGCGCCAGCAGCTCCGAGGGGAGGGGGAGAGATACGCAGTATTTT
TRBD1,NA,TRBV2,TRBJ1-6,CASSDPDRSNSPLHF,TGTGCCAGCAGTGACCCGGACAGGTCTAATTCACCCCTCCACTTT
TRBD2,NA,TRBV5-1,TRBJ2-1,CASSLSGLAGYYNEQFF,TGCGCCAGCAGCTTGTCGGGACTAGCGGGATATTACAATGAGCAGTTCTTC
NA,NA,TRBV5-6,TRBJ2-2,CASSLQDRNTGELFF,TGTGCCAGCAGCTTGCAGGACAGGAACACCGGGGAGCTGTTTTTT
NA,NA,TRBV10-3,TRBJ1-4,CAISEAGGLEKLFF,TGTGCCATCAGTGAGGCCGGAGGCCTAGAAAAACTGTTTTTT
NA,NA,TRBV18,TRBJ1-4,CASSPDGTTNEKLFF,TGTGCCAGCTCACCGGACGGGACAACTAATGAAAAACTGTTTTTT
NA,NA,TRBV7-9,TRBJ2-7,CASSLTRGTGEQYF,TGTGCCAGCAGCTTAACGAGGGGCACGGGGGAGCAGTACTTC
TRBD2,few,TRBV6-5,TRBJ2-7,CASSYSTSGSYEQYF,TGTGCCAGCAGTTACTCGACTAGCGGGTCCTACGAGCAGTACTTC
TRBD2,NA,TRBV5-1,TRBJ2-1,CASSLTGGGNNEQFF,TGCGCCAGCAGCTTGACGGGAGGGGGAAACAATGAGCAGTTCTTC
NA,NA,TRBV18,TRBJ2-2,CASSDGSTAGELFF,TGTGCCAGCTCTGATGGGTCGACGGCCGGGGAGCTGTTTTTT
TRBD2,once,TRBV27,TRBJ2-1,CASSPPTSGSNNEQFF,TGTGCCAGCAGTCCTCCGACTAGCGGGAGTAACAATGAGCAGTTCTTC
NA,NA,TRBV6-5,TRBJ1-6,CASSRSPLGAPLHF,TGTGCCAGCAGTAGATCCCCGCTTGGGGCACCCCTCCACTTT
NA,few,TRBV7-2,TRBJ2-2,CASSTRRGTGELFF,TGTGCCAGCAGCACCCGACGGGGGACCGGGGAGCTGTTTTTT
NA,NA,TRBV19,TRBJ1-5,CASSIVSLLASGNQPQHF,TGTGCCAGTAGTATAGTCAGTCTTTTAGCGAGTGGCAATCAGCCCCAGCATTTT
TRBD2,NA,TRBV6-5,TRBJ2-7,CASSGAGLGSYEQYF,TGTGCCAGCTCCGGGGCGGGACTAGGTTCCTACGAGCAGTACTTC
TRBD1,NA,TRBV6-9,TRBJ2-7,CASSVITGGMYEQYF,TGTGCCAGCAGTGTAATAACAGGGGGTATGTACGAGCAGTACTTC
NA,NA,TRBV18,TRBJ1-6,CASSPTDGYSPLHF,TGTGCCAGCTCACCAACGGACGGTTATTCACCCCTCCACTTT
NA,NA,TRBV29-1,TRBJ2-5,CSVSRGGETQYF,TGCAGCGTTTCACGGGGAGGAGAGACCCAGTACTTC
NA,NA,TRBV10-3,TRBJ1-1,CAISFDGVTEAFF,TGTGCCATCAGTTTTGATGGGGTCACTGAAGCTTTCTTT
TRBD2,NA,TRBV2,TRBJ2-4,CASGQEAGVGNIQYF,TGTGCCAGCGGCCAGGAAGCGGGAGTAGGAAACATTCAGTACTTC
NA,NA,TRBV28,TRBJ2-2,CASRGNTGELFF,TGTGCCAGCCGAGGGAACACCGGGGAGCTGTTTTTT
TRBD2,once,TRBV9,TRBJ2-7,CASSVMGLVLDEQYF,TGTGCCAGCAGCGTAATGGGACTAGTACTCGACGAGCAGTACTTC
NA,NA,TRBV7-8,TRBJ1-4,CASSLPQGEHTNEKLFF,TGTGCCAGCAGCTTACCACAAGGGGAACACACTAATGAAAAACTGTTTTTT
NA,NA,TRBV5-6,TRBJ2-7,CASSLEPGPTYEQYF,TGTGCCAGCAGCTTGGAGCCAGGGCCAACCTACGAGCAGTACTTC
TRBD1,NA,TRBV5-1,TRBJ1-4,CASREGQVQLPATNEKLFF,TGCGCCAGCAGGGAGGGACAGGTTCAACTCCCTGCAACTAATGAAAAACTGTTTTTT
NA,NA,TRBV10-2,TRBJ1-2,CASSESKGSYGYTF,TGCGCCAGCAGTGAGTCGAAGGGCAGCTATGGCTACACCTTC
TRBD1,NA,TRBV7-2,TRBJ2-2,CASSPRQGRNTGELFF,TGTGCCAGCAGCCCAAGACAGGGGAGGAACACCGGGGAGCTGTTTTTT
NA,once,TRBV11-2,TRBJ1-1,CASSLAAGANTEAFF,TGTGCCAGCAGCTTAGCAGCAGGGGCCAACACTGAAGCTTTCTTT